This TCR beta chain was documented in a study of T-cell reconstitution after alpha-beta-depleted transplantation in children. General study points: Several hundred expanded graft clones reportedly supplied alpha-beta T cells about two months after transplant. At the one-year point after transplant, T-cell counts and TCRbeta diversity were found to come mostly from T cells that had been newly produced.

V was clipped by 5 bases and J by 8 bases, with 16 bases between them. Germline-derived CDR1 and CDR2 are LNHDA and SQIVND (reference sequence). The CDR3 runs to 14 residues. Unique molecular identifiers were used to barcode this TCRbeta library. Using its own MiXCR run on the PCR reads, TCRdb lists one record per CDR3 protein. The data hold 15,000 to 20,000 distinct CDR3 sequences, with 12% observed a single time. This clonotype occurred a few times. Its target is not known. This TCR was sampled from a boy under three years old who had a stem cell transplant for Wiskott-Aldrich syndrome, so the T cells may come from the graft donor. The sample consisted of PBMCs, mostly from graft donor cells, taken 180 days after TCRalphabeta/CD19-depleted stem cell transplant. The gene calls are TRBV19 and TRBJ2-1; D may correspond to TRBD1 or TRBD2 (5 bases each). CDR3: CASSLQGRIYEQFF. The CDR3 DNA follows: TGTGCCAGTAGTTTGCAGGGACGTATCTATGAGCAGTTCTTC.